This entry features one T cell receptor (beta chain) sequence. This clone was picked up one time. Its antigen has not been determined. One base away there is no much larger clone; base qualities are not given. TCRbeta CDR3 regions were amplified from genomic DNA by means of the immunoSEQ Assay, a bias-controlled multiplex PCR. The original pipeline was this. The number of nucleated cells in each sample was estimated from the amplification of reference gene primers within the assay. To quantify the absolute abundance of each unique TCRbeta CDR3 rearrangement, sequence reads were collapsed and filtered. For each sample, productive Simpson clonality was calculated as the square root of Simpson's diversity index across productive rearrangements. TCRdb re-hosts the immuneACCESS table, in-frame sequences only. Its copies lack some clones; in the studies checked, an unresolved V gene accounts for under half of them, and the cause for the rest is not known. D and trimming were read from the DNA, whereas the V and J calls and clone size are those reported in that table. Present in this sample are over 50,000 clones, more than 85% of which were seen just once. The ten largest clones capture under 7% of the sample.

Whole blood was collected in K2EDTA tubes by collaborating institutions according to the institutions' own protocols. Collaborator samples were shipped for TCRbeta analysis as frozen whole blood, isolated PBMCs, or DNA extracted from either sample type. The data originate from a study of blood T cell repertoires in COVID-19 (dated by TCRdb to 2018 to 2020). Some background on the complete study: Collaborator samples came from the United States, Italy and Spain and covered acute and convalescent phases of COVID-19. The sample metadata nearly always contained a de-identified subject ID, COVID-19 status, age in years and sex. Deeply sampled blood TCRbeta repertoires from subjects exposed to, actively infected with, or recovered from COVID-19 were included in the dataset. Where available, HLA class I and class II types were obtained from metadata supplied by the sample provider rather than from assay-based typing. The repertoires were made available in a free public database intended to serve as a resource for research on the immune response to SARS-CoV-2. The samples were drawn from the first 160 participants of the ongoing ImmuneRACE study and from over a thousand subjects provided by 6 global collaborators. The material from the prospective study consisted of cDNA or gDNA derived from T cells, B-cell-depleted T cells, or PBMCs.

General study outcomes and caveats: The quantity of clinical and demographic metadata differed by source and by participant and was supplied without curation.

As encoded in the germline V gene, CDR1 is KGHSH while CDR2 is LQKENI. The trim is 8 bases for V and 1 base for J, with a gap of 11 bases between the germline ends. The CDR3 contains 13 residues, cysteine and phenylalanine counted. This entry keeps only the CDR3 DNA: 39 bases, framed from base 1. This receptor was identified in a man aged 50 to 59 with active COVID-19. The chain is assembled from TRBV18 and TRBJ1-1; TRBD1 is perhaps the D gene, given 5 matching bases. The sequenced sample consisted of peripheral blood. The nucleotide sequence is TGTGCCAGCACTCTGACAGAGAACACTGAAGCTTTCTTT. Its protein reads: CASTLTENTEAFF.